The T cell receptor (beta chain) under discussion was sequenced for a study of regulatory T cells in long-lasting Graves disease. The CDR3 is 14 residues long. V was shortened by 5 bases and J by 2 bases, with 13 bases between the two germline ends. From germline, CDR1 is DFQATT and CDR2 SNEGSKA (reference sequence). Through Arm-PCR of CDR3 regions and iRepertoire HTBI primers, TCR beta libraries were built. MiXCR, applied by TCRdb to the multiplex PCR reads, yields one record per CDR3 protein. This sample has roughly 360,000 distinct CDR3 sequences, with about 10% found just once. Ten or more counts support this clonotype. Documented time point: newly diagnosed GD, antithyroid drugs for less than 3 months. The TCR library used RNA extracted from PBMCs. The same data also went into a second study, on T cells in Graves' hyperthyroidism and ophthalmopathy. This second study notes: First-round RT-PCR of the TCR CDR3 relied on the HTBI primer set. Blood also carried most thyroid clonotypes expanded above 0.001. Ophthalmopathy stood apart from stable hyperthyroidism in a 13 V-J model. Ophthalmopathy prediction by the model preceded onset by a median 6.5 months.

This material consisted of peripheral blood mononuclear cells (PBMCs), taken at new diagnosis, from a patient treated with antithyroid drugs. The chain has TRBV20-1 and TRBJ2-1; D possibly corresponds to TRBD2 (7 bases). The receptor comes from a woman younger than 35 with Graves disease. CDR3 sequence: CSAPSGGTYNEQFF. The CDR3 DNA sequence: TGCAGTGCTCCCTCGGGGGGCACCTACAATGAGCAGTTCTTC.